This TCR beta chain appears in the sequencing data of a study of blood T cell repertoires in COVID-19 (dated by TCRdb to 2019 to 2021). A note on the overall study: Samples covering the acute and convalescent phases of COVID-19 were provided by collaborators in the United States, Italy and Spain. The sample metadata nearly always contained a de-identified subject ID, COVID-19 status, age in years and sex. The dataset comprised deeply sampled blood TCRbeta repertoires from subjects exposed to, actively infected with, or recovered from COVID-19. Samples came from the ongoing ImmuneRACE study (first 160 participants) plus 1,254 subjects from 6 global collaborators. The prospective study material was composed of cDNA or gDNA derived from T cells, B-cell-depleted T cells, or PBMCs. A freely available public database, intended as a resource for researchers studying the immune response to SARS-CoV-2, is where the repertoires were released. HLA class I and class II types, where available, came from metadata supplied by the sample provider rather than from assay-based typing. What the authors observed across the whole study: The quantity of clinical and demographic metadata differed by source and by participant and was supplied without curation.

This clone was seen only once. The clone's antigen remains unknown. No per-base quality is available; no much larger clone lies one base away. CDR1 and CDR2 are drawn from the germline V gene: SGHRS, YFSETQ. The CDR3 sequence holds 13 residues, the cysteine and phenylalanine included. This entry keeps only the CDR3 DNA: 39 bases, framed from base 1. V sheds 5 bases and J sheds 4 bases, leaving 10 bases between their ends. TCRbeta CDR3 regions were amplified from genomic DNA by means of the immunoSEQ Assay, a bias-controlled multiplex PCR. Per the source publication's procedure: Nucleated cell counts per sample were estimated from amplification of reference gene primers within the assay. Sequence reads were collapsed and filtered to measure the absolute abundance of every unique TCRbeta CDR3 rearrangement. For each sample, productive Simpson clonality was calculated by taking the square root of Simpson's diversity index across productive rearrangements. The clones in this table, taken by TCRdb from immuneACCESS, are in-frame only. Not every clone is retained; where verified, under half of the shortfall comes from an unresolved V gene, and the cause of the rest is unknown. V and J calls and clone size are copied from that table; D and trimming were computed from the DNA. This sample gives around 200,000 clones in total; 80% to 90% of them show up just once. The biggest ten clones account for under 3.5% of the sample.

Whole blood was collected in K2EDTA tubes by collaborating institutions according to the institutions' own protocols. For TCRbeta analysis, collaborators shipped samples in one of three forms: frozen whole blood, isolated PBMCs, or DNA extracted from either of those sample types. This TCR was recovered from a man in his sixties with acute or convalescent COVID-19. Rearrangement joined TRBV5-1 to TRBJ2-1; the D gene remains uncertain. Sequencing was carried out using peripheral blood. The DNA is as follows: TGCGCCAGCAGAGGCCTAGAGTACAATGAGCAGTTCTTC. Its protein product is CASRGLEYNEQFF.